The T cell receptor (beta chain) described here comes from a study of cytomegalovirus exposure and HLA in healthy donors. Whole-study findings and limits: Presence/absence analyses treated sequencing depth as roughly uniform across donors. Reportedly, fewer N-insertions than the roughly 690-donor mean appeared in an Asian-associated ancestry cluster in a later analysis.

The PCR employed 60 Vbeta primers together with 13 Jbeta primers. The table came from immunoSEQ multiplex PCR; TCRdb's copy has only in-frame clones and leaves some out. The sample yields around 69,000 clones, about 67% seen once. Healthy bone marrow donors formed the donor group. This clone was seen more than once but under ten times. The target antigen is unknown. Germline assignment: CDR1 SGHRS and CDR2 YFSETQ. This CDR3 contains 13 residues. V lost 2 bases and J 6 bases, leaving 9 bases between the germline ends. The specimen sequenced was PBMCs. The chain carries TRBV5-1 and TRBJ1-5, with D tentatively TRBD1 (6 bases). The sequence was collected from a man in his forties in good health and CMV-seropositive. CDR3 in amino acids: CASSLGGGQPQHF. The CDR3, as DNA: TGCGCCAGCAGCTTAGGGGGTGGTCAGCCCCAGCATTTT.